The clone carrying this TCR beta chain has ten or more counts. Amplification yielded TCR beta CDR3 regions, with RNA transcripts as the source. First-round RT-PCR of the TCR CDR3 relied on the HTBI primer set. TCRdb processed the multiplex PCR reads anew with MiXCR; each CDR3 protein has one entry. Of 620,000 or so distinct CDR3 sequences in the sample, approximately 14% are singletons; the top ten hold roughly an eighth. The data originate from a study of T cells in Graves' hyperthyroidism and ophthalmopathy. About the study: Peripheral blood collection took place at initial diagnosis, before any treatment.

This sequence originates from a woman between 50 and 59 years old with Graves' ophthalmopathy. Sequencing was done on a sample of blood.

The CDR3 is CASEQGAENTEAFF. The CDR3 DNA reads TGTGCCAGTGAACAGGGGGCCGAGAACACTGAAGCTTTCTTT. The chain carries TRBV18 and TRBJ1-1; 9 nucleotides line up with TRBD1. V lost 9 bases to trimming and J lost 1 base; unmatched junction nucleotides: 6. From germline, CDR1 is KGHSH and CDR2 LQKENI. The CDR3 is made up of 14 amino acids.